The rows below give T cell receptor beta chains drawn from one sample of a study of shared clonotypes between healthy human individuals. Profiling relied on immunoSEQ multiplex PCR, and the TCRdb table lists in-frame clones only, not all of them. This sample has under 600,000 clones, with roughly 97% found just once. Sequencing input: naive CD4+ T cells sorted from blood. Every receptor here comes from a woman in her twenties or thirties in good health. The CDR3 runs from the conserved cysteine through the conserved F or W. The D gene is left open where the match is weak.

d_gene	j_gene	v_gene	CDR3nt	CDR3aa
.	TRBJ2-1	TRBV5-4	TGTGCCAGCAGCCCGACCCGGGATGTCTCCTACAATGAGCAGTTCTTC	CASSPTRDVSYNEQFF
.	TRBJ2-1	TRBV27	TGTGCCAGCAGCTCCAAAGGGTTCTTC	CASSSKGFF
TRBD1	TRBJ2-7	TRBV29-1	TGCAGCGTTGAAGGAGACAGGGACGAGCAGTACTTC	CSVEGDRDEQYF
.	TRBJ2-1	TRBV28	TGTGCCAGCAGTCCCCCCAGACTAGAAATTCAGAATGAGCAGTTCTTC	CASSPPRLEIQNEQFF
.	TRBJ1-5	TRBV7-8	TGTGCCAGCAGCTTAGCGCGCAGCAATCAGCCCCAGCATTTT	CASSLARSNQPQHF
.	TRBJ1-2	TRBV4-1	TGCGCCAGCAGCCGGAGAGGGGGGCGAGGTGCGAGCTACACCTTC	CASSRRGGRGASYTF
.	TRBJ2-1	TRBV28	TGTGCCAGCAGTTTTCGGGGTGAGCAGTTCTTC	CASSFRGEQFF
.	TRBJ1-1	TRBV11-2	TGTGCCAGCAGCTTAGTCAGAAACACTGAAGCTTTCTTT	CASSLVRNTEAFF
TRBD1	TRBJ2-7	TRBV4-1	TGCGCCAGCAGCCAACCCGGGACAGGGGGCAGCGAGCAGTACTTC	CASSQPGTGGSEQYF
.	TRBJ2-7	TRBV2	TGTGCCAGCAGTGGGGACCCGCCGAGCTCCTACGAGCAGTACTTC	CASSGDPPSSYEQYF
.	TRBJ1-1	TRBV6-5	TGTGCCAGCAGTTACTCGGTTTCCAGTGAAGCTTTCTTT	CASSYSVSSEAFF
.	TRBJ2-1	TRBV28	TGTGCCAGCAGTCTATCCCCCTCCTACAATGAGCAGTTCTTC	CASSLSPSYNEQFF
.	TRBJ1-2	TRBV19	TGTGCCAGTAGTTCAGGGCTCTATGGCTACACCTTC	CASSSGLYGYTF
.	TRBJ1-1	TRBV5-1	TGCGCCAGCAGCTTGGTATGGGGAAGGGGGTTTGACACTGAAGCTTTCTTT	CASSLVWGRGFDTEAFF
TRBD2	TRBJ2-7	TRBV11-2	TGTGCCAGCAGCTTATCGTTCGCGGGAGGGTGGAACGAGCAGTACTTC	CASSLSFAGGWNEQYF